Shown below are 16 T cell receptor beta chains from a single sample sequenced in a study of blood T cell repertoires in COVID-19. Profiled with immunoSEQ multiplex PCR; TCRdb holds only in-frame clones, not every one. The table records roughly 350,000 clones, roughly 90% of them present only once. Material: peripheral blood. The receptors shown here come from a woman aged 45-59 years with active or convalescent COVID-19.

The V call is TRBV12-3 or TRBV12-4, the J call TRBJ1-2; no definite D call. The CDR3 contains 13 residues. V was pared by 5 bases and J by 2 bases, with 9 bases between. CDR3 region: CASSPTLNYGYTF. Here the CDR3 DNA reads TGTGCCAGCAGTCCAACTCTCAACTATGGCTACACCTTC.

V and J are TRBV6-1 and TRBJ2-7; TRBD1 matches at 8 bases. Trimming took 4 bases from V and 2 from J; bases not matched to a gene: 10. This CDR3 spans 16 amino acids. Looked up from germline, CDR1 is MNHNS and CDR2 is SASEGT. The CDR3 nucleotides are TGTGCCAGCAGTGGGGATACGGACAGGGAGGCCTACGAGCAGTACTTC. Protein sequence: CASSGDTDREAYEQYF.

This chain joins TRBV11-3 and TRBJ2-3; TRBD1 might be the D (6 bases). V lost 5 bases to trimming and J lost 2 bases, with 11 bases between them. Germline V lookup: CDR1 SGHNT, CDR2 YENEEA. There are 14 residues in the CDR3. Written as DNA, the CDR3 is TGTGCCAGCAGCCTGGGACAAACCACAGATACGCAGTATTTT. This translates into CASSLGQTTDTQYF.

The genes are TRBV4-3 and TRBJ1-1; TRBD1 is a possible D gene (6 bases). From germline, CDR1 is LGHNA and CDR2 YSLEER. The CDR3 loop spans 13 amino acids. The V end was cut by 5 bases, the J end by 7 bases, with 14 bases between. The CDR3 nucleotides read TGCGCCAGCAGCAACCCAGGGGCTCGTGAAGCTTTCTTT. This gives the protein CASSNPGAREAFF.

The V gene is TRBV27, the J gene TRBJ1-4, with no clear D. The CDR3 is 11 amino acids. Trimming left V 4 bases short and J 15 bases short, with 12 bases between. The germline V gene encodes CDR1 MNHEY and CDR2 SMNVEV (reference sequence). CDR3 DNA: TGTGCCAGCAGTTATGTGGAGGGCGTGTTTTTT. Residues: CASSYVEGVFF.

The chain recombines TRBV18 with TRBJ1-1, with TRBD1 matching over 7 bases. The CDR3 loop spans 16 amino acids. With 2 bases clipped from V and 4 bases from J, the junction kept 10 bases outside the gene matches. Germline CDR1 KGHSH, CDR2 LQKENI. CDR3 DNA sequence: TGTGCCAGCTCACCATCGATGACAGGGCTGAGCACTGAAGCTTTCTTT. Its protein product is CASSPSMTGLSTEAFF.

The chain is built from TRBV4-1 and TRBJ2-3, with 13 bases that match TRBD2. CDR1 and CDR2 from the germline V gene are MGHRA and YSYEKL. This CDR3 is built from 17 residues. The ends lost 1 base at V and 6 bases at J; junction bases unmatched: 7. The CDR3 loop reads CASSQGRLAGGTDTQYF. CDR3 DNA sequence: TGCGCCAGCAGCCAAGGCCGACTAGCGGGGGGAACTGATACGCAGTATTTT.

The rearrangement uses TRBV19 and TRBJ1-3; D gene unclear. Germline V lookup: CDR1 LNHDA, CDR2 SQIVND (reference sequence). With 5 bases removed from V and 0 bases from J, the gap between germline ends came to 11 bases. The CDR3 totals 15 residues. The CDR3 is CASSLNSFSGNTIYF. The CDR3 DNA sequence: TGTGCCAGTAGTCTGAACAGCTTCTCTGGAAACACCATATATTTT.

CDR3 sequence reads: CASSHGQLVSPLHF. CDR3 nucleotide sequence: TGTGCCAGCAGCCATGGACAGCTGGTCTCACCCCTCCACTTT. The V call is TRBV7-2, the J call TRBJ1-6; perhaps TRBD1 as D (6 bases). Trimming cost V 5 bases and J 10 bases, with 15 bases left between them. From germline, CDR1 is SGHTA and CDR2 FQGNSA. This CDR3 contains 14 residues.

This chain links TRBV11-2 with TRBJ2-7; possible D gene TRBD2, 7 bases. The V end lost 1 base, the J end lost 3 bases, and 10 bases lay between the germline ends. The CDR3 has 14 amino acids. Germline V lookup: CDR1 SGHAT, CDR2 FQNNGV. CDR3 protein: CASSLVGGGYEQYF. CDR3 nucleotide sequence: TGTGCCAGCAGCTTAGTGGGAGGGGGCTACGAGCAGTACTTC.

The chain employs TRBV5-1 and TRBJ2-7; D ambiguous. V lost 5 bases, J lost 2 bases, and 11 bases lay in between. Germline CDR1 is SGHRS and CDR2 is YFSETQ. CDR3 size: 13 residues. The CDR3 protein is CASSESLPYEQYF. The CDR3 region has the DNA TGCGCCAGCAGTGAGTCCCTTCCCTACGAGCAGTACTTC.

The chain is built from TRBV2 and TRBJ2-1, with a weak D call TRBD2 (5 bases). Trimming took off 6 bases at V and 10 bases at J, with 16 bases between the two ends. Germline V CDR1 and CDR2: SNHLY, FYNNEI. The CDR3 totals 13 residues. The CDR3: CASRGDLRGEQFF. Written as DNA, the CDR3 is TGTGCCAGCAGGGGAGACTTGCGCGGGGAGCAGTTCTTC.

The CDR3 protein is CASSLESGFYTEAFF. The CDR3 nucleotides read TGTGCCAGCAGCTTGGAGTCAGGGTTTTACACTGAAGCTTTCTTT. This chain joins TRBV5-5 and TRBJ1-1, with a possible D match to TRBD1 (5 bases). Per germline, CDR1 SGHKS and CDR2 YYEKEE (reference sequence). This CDR3 has 15 amino acids. Trimming removed 0 bases from V and 3 bases from J, with 12 bases in between.

The CDR3 protein is CAWSAAGTGGRGGYTF. The CDR3 DNA follows: TGTGCCTGGAGTGCCGCCGGGACAGGGGGCAGGGGAGGCTACACCTTC. The chain employs TRBV30 and TRBJ1-2, with 12 positions matching TRBD1. Per germline, CDR1 GTSNPN and CDR2 SVGIG (reference sequence). CDR3 length: 16 amino acids. V lost 1 base, J lost 8 bases, and 11 bases stayed unmatched.

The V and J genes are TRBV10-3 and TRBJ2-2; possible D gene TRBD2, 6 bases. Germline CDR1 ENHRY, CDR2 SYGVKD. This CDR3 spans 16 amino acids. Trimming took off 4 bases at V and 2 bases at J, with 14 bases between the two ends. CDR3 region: CAISGSLAVNTGELFF. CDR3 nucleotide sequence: TGTGCCATCAGTGGTTCGTTAGCGGTTAACACCGGGGAGCTGTTTTTT.

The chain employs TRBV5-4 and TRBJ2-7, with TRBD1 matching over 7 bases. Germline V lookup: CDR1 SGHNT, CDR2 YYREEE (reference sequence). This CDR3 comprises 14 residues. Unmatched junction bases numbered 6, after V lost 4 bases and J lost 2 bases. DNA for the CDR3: TGTGCCAGCAGCCGGGGACAGATAGCCTACGAGCAGTACTTC. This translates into CASSRGQIAYEQYF.